In its sample, the clone carrying this T cell receptor (beta chain) was seen a few times. The antigen is not known. TCR alpha and TCR beta cDNA libraries with sample barcodes and UMIs came from 5'RACE using constant-segment primers. Using its own MiXCR run on the 5' RACE reads, TCRdb lists one record per CDR3 protein. The sample has more than 75,000 distinct CDR3 sequences, approximately 13% seen once. The data were taken from a study of T-cell memory formation after mild COVID-19. Study findings and constraints: From day 15 to 85, contracting clones were balanced between CD4 and CD8, whereas later expanders leaned toward CD4+.

The sequencing sample was made of PBMCs or a T cell subset sorted from them (not recorded which). The sequence was collected from an adult woman who had mild COVID-19 (a few samples of this study predate the infection). Cell type and time point are not known.

The DNA for the CDR3 is TGTGCCAGCAGCTCACACCAGAGCTCCTACGAGCAGTACTTC. It is translated as CASSSHQSSYEQYF. The V call is TRBV5-4, the J call TRBJ2-7, with D uncertain. V gave up 3 bases and J gave up 0 bases, with 10 bases separating them. The length of the CDR3 is 14 residues. CDR1 is SGHNT, CDR2 YYREEE, per germline (reference sequence).